This T cell receptor beta chain was recorded in a study of T-cell reconstitution after alpha-beta-depleted transplantation in children listed by TCRdb under 2016. Background for the entire study: T-cell immune reconstitution after TCRalphabeta/CD19-depleted allogeneic hematopoietic cell transplantation in children was quantitatively tracked in the study by means of TCR repertoire profiling.

The CDR3 starts with the cysteine, ends with the phenylalanine, and has 19 residues. Only the CDR3 part of the read is kept: 57 bases, read in frame from the first base. The CDR1 and CDR2 encoded by the germline V gene are LGHNA and YSLEER. Trimmed from V: 0 bases; trimmed from J: 0 bases; junction bases lacking a gene match: 10. Library preparation employed PCR. The sequencing machine was an Illumina HiSeq 2500. To normalize quantification of the TCRbeta repertoire, the TCR libraries were built with molecular barcoding that relied on unique molecular identifiers. TCRdb handled the public reads itself, with Q25 trimming in fastp and clone calling in MiXCR, and kept productive beta chains. Every distinct CDR3 protein forms one entry, paired with its most common genes and DNA. The sample has approximately 640,000 distinct CDR3 sequences on record, over 15% of them singletons. The ten largest clones add up to about 1.1% of the sample.

In regard to this clonotype: The clone's antigen remains unknown. Base qualities are missing; no much larger clone stands one base away.

The clonotype comes from a human donor who donated a stem cell graft to a child with acute myeloid leukemia. The sample consisted of PBMCs from the stem cell graft donor, taken from the stem cell graft. The chain couples TRBV4-3 to TRBJ1-4; TRBD1 aligns with 7 central bases. The CDR3 reads CASSQETIDDRATNEKLFF. The sequenced DNA is TGCGCCAGCAGCCAAGAAACTATCGACGACAGGGCAACTAATGAAAAACTGTTTTTT.